This is a list of T cell receptor beta chains from one sample in a study of OX40 agonist ivuxolimab in advanced cancers. The assay was immunoSEQ multiplex PCR, and TCRdb's table has in-frame clones only and misses some. The table shows approximately 41,000 clones, with approximately 80% occurring only once. Sample: CD4+ or CD8+ T cells sorted from blood, taken in a trial of the OX40 agonist ivuxolimab. Every receptor here comes from an adult with an advanced solid tumor such as melanoma, head and neck, liver or kidney cancer. Both conserved end residues are part of each CDR3. D genes are given only for firm matches. The size field is filled for only some rows; it gives once, few, many or a size class.

clone_size	j_call	v_call	d_call	cdr3_nt	cdr3_aa
once	TRBJ2-3	TRBV18	TRBD2	TGTGCCAGCTCACCTAGACTAGCGGGATTCACAGATACGCAGTATTTT	CASSPRLAGFTDTQYF
-	TRBJ1-5	TRBV7-2	-	TGTGCCAGCAGCTTAATGTCGGATAGCAATCAGCCCCAGCATTTT	CASSLMSDSNQPQHF
few	TRBJ2-1	TRBV7-2	-	TGTGCCAGCAGCTTAGATCGGGACGACAATGAGCAGTTCTTC	CASSLDRDDNEQFF
-	TRBJ1-2	TRBV11-2	-	TGTGCCAGCAGCAGAGAAAGGGAAATTAGGATAGCTAACTATGGCTACACCTTC	CASSREREIRIANYGYTF
-	TRBJ1-1	TRBV2	-	TGTGCCAGCAGTGGGGCAGCCCTGATGAACACTGAAGCTTTCTTT	CASSGAALMNTEAFF
-	TRBJ2-7	TRBV28	TRBD2	TGTGCCAGCATCCCGACTAGCGGGAGTTTAGAGCAGTACTTC	CASIPTSGSLEQYF
-	TRBJ1-1	TRBV30	TRBD1	TGTGCCTGGTCCCCCGGGACAGGGTATACTGAAGCTTTCTTT	CAWSPGTGYTEAFF
few	TRBJ1-1	TRBV10-3	TRBD1	TGTGCCATCATGAGGGACAGAAAGAACACTGAAGCTTTCTTT	CAIMRDRKNTEAFF
-	TRBJ2-1	TRBV15	TRBD2	TGTGCCACCAGCAGAACAAAGTCCGGGACTAGCCACACAGGACCTGAGCAGTTCTTC	CATSRTKSGTSHTGPEQFF
few	TRBJ1-1	TRBV6-6	TRBD1	TGTGCCAGCAGTTTGAGACAGGGGGCGAACACTGAAGCTTTCTTT	CASSLRQGANTEAFF
-	TRBJ2-5	TRBV6-5	-	TGTGCCAGCAGACATACAGGAAAAGAGACCCAGTACTTC	CASRHTGKETQYF
-	TRBJ2-7	TRBV4-2	TRBD1	TGTGCCAGCAGCCAAGAAACAGGGGGCTACGAGCAGTACTTC	CASSQETGGYEQYF
-	TRBJ1-2	TRBV2	-	TGTGCCAGCAGTCGGGATAACCTCCGGGGCTATGGCTACACCTTC	CASSRDNLRGYGYTF